This TCR beta chain was retrieved from a study of human T cells and chemical hapten exposure. Points from the study as a whole: Sensitizing with DPC caused no change in TCRs above 1 in 1000 frequency.

Using its own MiXCR run on the RACE reads, TCRdb lists one record per CDR3 protein. Of roughly 46,000 distinct CDR3 sequences in the sample, nearly 4.5% are singletons; the top ten hold approximately 6.3%. Note on this clonotype: Its antigen is unidentified.

Time point denoted: healthy volunteer bleed at 2 weeks. Sequencing started from total RNA isolated from unfractionated whole blood. This TCR was recovered from a human donor in good health. Some clones in this sample may be carry-over from other donors' samples. Material for sequencing was whole blood.

The CDR3 here is CASSPLQGAEAFF. DNA for the CDR3: TGTGCCAGCTCACCACTACAGGGCGCTGAAGCTTTCTTT. The chain is built from TRBV18 and TRBJ1-1, with D maybe TRBD1 (6 bases). The length of the CDR3 is 13 residues. CDR1 is KGHSH, CDR2 LQKENI, per germline. V dropped 1 base and J dropped 6 bases, with 9 bases sitting between them.